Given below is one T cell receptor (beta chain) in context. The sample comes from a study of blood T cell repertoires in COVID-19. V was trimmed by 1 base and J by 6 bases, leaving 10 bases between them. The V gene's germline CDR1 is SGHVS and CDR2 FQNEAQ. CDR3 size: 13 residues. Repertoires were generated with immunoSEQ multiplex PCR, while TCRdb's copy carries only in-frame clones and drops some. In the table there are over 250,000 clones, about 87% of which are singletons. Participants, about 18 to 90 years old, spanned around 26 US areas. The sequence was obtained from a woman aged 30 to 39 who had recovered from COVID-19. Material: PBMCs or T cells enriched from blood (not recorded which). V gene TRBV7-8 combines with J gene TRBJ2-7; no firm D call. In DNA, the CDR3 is TGTGCCAGCAGCTTAGGCCTAGTTGCCGAGCAGTACTTC. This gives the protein CASSLGLVAEQYF.